These T cell receptor beta chains were read from a single sample in a study of persistence of HIV-infected CD4 T cells. Method: immunoSEQ multiplex PCR; TCRdb's copy keeps in-frame clones and lacks some. Among roughly 43,000 clones listed, 70% to 90% were seen once. Their antigen targets remain unknown. The material was CD4+ T cells sorted from PBMCs after roughly 18-hour stimulation, obtained from a patient who received antiretroviral therapy. These receptors came from an adult man with HIV who was CMV-seropositive. Both conserved end residues are part of each CDR3. D genes are given only for firm matches. Expanded clones are given a class, and other clones once, few, many or no size at all.

len	v_gene	d_gene	j_gene	abundance	CDR3aa	CDR3nt
11	TRBV20-1	TRBD2	TRBJ2-3	.	CSGRGGDTQYF	TGCAGTGGGCGGGGGGGAGATACGCAGTATTTT
16	TRBV6-1	.	TRBJ1-2	.	CASSEGFGGPNYGYTF	TGTGCCAGCAGTGAAGGGTTCGGCGGCCCCAACTATGGCTACACCTTC
12	TRBV25-1	TRBD1	TRBJ1-3	.	CASQTGTNTIYF	TGTGCCAGCCAGACAGGGACAAACACCATATATTTT
15	TRBV18	.	TRBJ2-3	.	CASSPTGSIADTQYF	TGTGCCAGCTCACCTACAGGATCCATAGCAGATACGCAGTATTTT
15	TRBV5-1	.	TRBJ2-1	.	CASSPRRPEINEQFF	TGCGCCAGCAGCCCCCGCCGACCTGAGATCAATGAGCAGTTCTTC
15	TRBV5-6	.	TRBJ1-1	.	CASSPSGRGYVEAFF	TGTGCCAGCAGCCCCTCGGGCCGGGGATATGTAGAAGCTTTCTTT
14	TRBV5-8	.	TRBJ1-2	.	CASSLAGIIYGYTF	TGTGCCAGCAGCTTGGCAGGGATTATCTATGGCTACACCTTC
15	TRBV18	.	TRBJ1-3	.	CASSPSGPARDTIYF	TGTGCCAGCTCACCCTCAGGGCCCGCGAGGGACACCATATATTTT
15	TRBV5-5	.	TRBJ2-1	.	CASSRTGTEYNEQFF	TGTGCCAGCAGCCGTACCGGGACGGAATACAATGAGCAGTTCTTC
15	TRBV11-3	.	TRBJ1-5	once	CASSCKQGSNQPQHF	TGTGCCAGCAGCTGTAAACAGGGTAGCAATCAGCCCCAGCATTTT
16	TRBV9	TRBD2	TRBJ2-5	.	CASSSREGLTGETQYF	TGTGCCAGCAGCTCCCGGGAGGGCCTTACGGGGGAGACCCAGTACTTC
11	TRBV2	.	TRBJ1-2	.	CASRQESGYTF	TGTGCCAGCCGCCAAGAAAGTGGCTACACCTTC
15	TRBV19	TRBD1	TRBJ1-2	.	CASSTAGQSNYGYTF	TGTGCCAGTAGTACCGCGGGACAGTCTAACTATGGCTACACCTTC
16	TRBV5-3	.	TRBJ2-7	.	CARSLQDPGHPYEQYF	TGTGCCAGAAGCTTGCAAGACCCGGGACATCCCTACGAGCAGTACTTC
15	TRBV4-1	.	TRBJ1-1	.	CASSPRPFGGTEAFF	TGCGCCAGCAGCCCCCGACCGTTCGGGGGGACTGAAGCTTTCTTT
15	TRBV27	TRBD1	TRBJ1-1	.	CASSEATGGKTEAFF	TGTGCCAGCAGCGAGGCGACAGGGGGCAAGACTGAAGCTTTCTTT
13	TRBV4-2	.	TRBJ1-6	.	CASSQDQIAPLHF	TGTGCCAGCAGCCAAGATCAGATTGCACCCCTCCACTTT
11	TRBV20-1	.	TRBJ1-1	.	CSASREAEAFF	TGCAGTGCTAGCCGGGAGGCTGAAGCTTTCTTT
15	TRBV6-1	.	TRBJ2-3	once	CASSERRGAQDTQYF	TGTGCCAGCAGTGAACGACGGGGGGCGCAGGATACGCAGTATTTT
14	TRBV2	.	TRBJ1-3	.	CASSWTNSGNTIYF	TGTGCCAGCAGTTGGACAAACTCTGGAAACACCATATATTTT
13	TRBV3-1/TRBV3-2	.	TRBJ2-7	.	CASSLSRSYEQYF	TGTGCCAGCAGCCTCTCTCGCTCCTACGAGCAGTACTTC
18	TRBV5-8	.	TRBJ2-6	.	CASSFRGAAYSGANVLTF	TGTGCCAGCAGCTTTCGGGGGGCCGCTTACTCTGGGGCCAACGTCCTGACTTTC
12	TRBV2	.	TRBJ2-3	.	CASSPSTDTQYF	TGTGCCAGCAGCCCAAGCACAGATACGCAGTATTTT
14	TRBV5-1	.	TRBJ1-1	.	CASSLGGARTEAFF	TGCGCCAGCAGCTTGGGAGGGGCCCGAACTGAAGCTTTCTTT
13	TRBV2	.	TRBJ2-3	.	CASSQGPRDTQYF	TGTGCCAGCAGCCAAGGGCCCCGAGATACGCAGTATTTT
15	TRBV7-2	.	TRBJ1-6	.	CASSLGEVPSSPLHF	TGTGCCAGCAGCTTAGGCGAGGTCCCCTCTTCACCCCTCCACTTT
17	TRBV18	.	TRBJ2-7	once	CASSPGQGAQSRGEQYF	TGTGCCAGCTCACCAGGGCAGGGAGCCCAGAGTCGGGGGGAGCAGTACTTC
17	TRBV18	.	TRBJ2-2	.	CASSPPRAAEDTGELFF	TGTGCCAGCTCACCACCTCGGGCAGCAGAGGACACCGGGGAGCTGTTTTTT
16	TRBV7-9	.	TRBJ2-7	.	CASSSYRWARSDEQYF	TGTGCCAGCAGCTCTTATAGGTGGGCGCGGTCGGACGAGCAGTACTTC
12	TRBV29-1	TRBD1	TRBJ2-1	.	CSVLTGNNEQFF	TGCAGCGTTTTGACAGGGAACAATGAGCAGTTCTTC
14	TRBV3-1/TRBV3-2	.	TRBJ2-7	few	CASSQERGVREQYF	TGTGCCAGCAGCCAAGAGAGGGGGGTACGCGAGCAGTACTTC